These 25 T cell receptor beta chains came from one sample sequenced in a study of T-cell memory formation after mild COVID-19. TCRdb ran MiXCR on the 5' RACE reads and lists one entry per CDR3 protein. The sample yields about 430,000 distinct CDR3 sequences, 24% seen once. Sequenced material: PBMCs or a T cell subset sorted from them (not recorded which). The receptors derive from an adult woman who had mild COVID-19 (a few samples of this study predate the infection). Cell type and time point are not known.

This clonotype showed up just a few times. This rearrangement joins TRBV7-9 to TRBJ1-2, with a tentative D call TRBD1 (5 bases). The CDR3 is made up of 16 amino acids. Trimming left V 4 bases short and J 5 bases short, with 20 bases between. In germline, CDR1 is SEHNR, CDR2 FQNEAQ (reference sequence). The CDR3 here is CASSSDRTLWGYGYTF. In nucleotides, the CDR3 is TGTGCCAGCAGCTCAGATCGAACCCTGTGGGGGTATGGCTACACCTTC.

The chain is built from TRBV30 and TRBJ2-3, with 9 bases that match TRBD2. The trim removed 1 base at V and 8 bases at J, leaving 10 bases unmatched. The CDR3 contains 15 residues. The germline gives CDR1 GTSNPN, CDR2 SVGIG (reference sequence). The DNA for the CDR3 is TGTGCCTGGAGTGGAGTAGCGGGAGTGACGGGTACGCAGTATTTT. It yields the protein CAWSGVAGVTGTQYF.

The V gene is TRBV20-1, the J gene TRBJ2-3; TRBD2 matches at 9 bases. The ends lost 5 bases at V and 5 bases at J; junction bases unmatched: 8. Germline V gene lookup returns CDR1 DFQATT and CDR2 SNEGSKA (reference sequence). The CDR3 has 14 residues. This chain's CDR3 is CSAVGGRALDTQYF. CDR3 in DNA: TGCAGTGCTGTTGGCGGGAGGGCCTTAGATACGCAGTATTTT.

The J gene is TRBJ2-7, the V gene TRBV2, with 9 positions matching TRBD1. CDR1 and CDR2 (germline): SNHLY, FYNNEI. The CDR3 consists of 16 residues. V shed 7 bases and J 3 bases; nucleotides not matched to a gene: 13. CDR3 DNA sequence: TGTGCCAGCATAAGGGCCGGGGACAGGGCCCTCTACGAGCAGTACTTC. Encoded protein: CASIRAGDRALYEQYF.

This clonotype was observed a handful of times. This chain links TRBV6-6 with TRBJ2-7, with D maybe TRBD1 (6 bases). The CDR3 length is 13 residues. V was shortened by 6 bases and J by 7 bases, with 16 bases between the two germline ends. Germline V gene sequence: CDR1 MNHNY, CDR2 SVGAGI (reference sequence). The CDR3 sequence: CASSETGSGEQYF. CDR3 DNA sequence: TGTGCCAGCAGCGAGACAGGTTCGGGGGAGCAGTACTTC.

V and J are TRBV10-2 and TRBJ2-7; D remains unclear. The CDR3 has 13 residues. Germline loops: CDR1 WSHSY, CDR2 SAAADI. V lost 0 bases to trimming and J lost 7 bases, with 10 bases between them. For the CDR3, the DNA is TGCGCCAGCAGTGAGTCGGGCTTGTGGGAGCAGTACTTC. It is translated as CASSESGLWEQYF.

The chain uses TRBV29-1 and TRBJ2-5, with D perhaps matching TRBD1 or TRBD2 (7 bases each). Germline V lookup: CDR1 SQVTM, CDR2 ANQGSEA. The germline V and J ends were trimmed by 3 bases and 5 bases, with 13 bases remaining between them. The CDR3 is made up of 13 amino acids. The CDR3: CSVDPQGGETQYF. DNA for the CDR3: TGCAGCGTTGACCCGCAGGGGGGGGAGACCCAGTACTTC.

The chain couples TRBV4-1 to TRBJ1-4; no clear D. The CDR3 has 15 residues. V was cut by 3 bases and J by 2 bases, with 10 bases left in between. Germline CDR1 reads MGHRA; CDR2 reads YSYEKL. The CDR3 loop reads CASSQVLSTNEKLFF. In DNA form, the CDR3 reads TGCGCCAGCAGCCAGGTTCTTTCCACTAATGAAAAACTGTTTTTT.

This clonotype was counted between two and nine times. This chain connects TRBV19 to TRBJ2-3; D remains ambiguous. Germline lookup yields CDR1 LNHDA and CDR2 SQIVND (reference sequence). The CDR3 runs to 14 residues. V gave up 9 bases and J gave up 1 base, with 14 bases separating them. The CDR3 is CASRLTLGTDTQYF. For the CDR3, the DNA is TGTGCCAGCAGACTTACTCTTGGCACAGATACGCAGTATTTT.

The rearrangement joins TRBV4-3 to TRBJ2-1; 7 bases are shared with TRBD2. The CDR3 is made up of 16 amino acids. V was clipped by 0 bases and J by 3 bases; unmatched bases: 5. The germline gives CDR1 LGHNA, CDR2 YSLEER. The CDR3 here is CASSQDQLASYNEQFF. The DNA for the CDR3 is TGCGCCAGCAGCCAAGATCAACTAGCGAGCTACAATGAGCAGTTCTTC.

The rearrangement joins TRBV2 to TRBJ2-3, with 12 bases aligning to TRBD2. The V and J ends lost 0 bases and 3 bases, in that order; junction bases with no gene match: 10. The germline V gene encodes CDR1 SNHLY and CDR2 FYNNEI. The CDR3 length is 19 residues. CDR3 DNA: TGTGCCAGCAGTGAAGCGGCCCTTTCTAGCGGGGGGGCGACAGATACGCAGTATTTT. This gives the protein CASSEAALSSGGATDTQYF.

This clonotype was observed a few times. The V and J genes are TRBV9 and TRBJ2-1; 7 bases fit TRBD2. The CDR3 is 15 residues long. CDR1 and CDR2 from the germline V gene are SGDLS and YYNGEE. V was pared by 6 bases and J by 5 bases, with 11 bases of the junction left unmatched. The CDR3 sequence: CASNRDLAGNNEQFF. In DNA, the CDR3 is TGTGCCAGCAATCGTGACTTAGCGGGCAACAATGAGCAGTTCTTC.

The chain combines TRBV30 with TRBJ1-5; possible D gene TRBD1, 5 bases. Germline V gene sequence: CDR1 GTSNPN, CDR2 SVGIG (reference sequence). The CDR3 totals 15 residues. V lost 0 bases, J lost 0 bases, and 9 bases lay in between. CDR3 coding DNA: TGTGCCTGGAGTGTAGGGGCGTATAGCAATCAGCCCCAGCATTTT. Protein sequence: CAWSVGAYSNQPQHF.

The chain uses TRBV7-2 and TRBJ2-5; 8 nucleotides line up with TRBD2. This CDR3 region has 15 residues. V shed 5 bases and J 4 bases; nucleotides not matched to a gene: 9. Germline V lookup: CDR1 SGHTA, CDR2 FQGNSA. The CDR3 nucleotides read TGTGCCAGCAGCGCGAGCGGGAGTGGGGGAGAGACCCAGTACTTC. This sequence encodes CASSASGSGGETQYF.

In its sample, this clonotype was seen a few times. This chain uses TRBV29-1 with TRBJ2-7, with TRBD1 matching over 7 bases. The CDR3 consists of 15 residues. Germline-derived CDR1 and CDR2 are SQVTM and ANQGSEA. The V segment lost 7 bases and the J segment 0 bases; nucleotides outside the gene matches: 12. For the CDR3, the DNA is TGCAGCGCAACCGGGACAGCGAAGAGCTCCTACGAGCAGTACTTC. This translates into CSATGTAKSSYEQYF.

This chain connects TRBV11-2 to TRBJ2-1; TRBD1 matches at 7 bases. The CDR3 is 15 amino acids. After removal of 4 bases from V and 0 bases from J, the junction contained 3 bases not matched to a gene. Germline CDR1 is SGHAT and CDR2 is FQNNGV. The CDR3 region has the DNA TGTGCCAGCAGCTCCCGGACAGGCTCCTACAATGAGCAGTTCTTC. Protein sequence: CASSSRTGSYNEQFF.

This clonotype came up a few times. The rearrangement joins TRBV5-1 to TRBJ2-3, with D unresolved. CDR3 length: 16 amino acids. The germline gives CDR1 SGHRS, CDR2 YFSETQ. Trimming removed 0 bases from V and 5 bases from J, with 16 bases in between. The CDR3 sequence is CASSLAVSPTRDTQYF. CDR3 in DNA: TGCGCCAGCAGCTTGGCGGTGTCGCCGACCAGAGATACGCAGTATTTT.

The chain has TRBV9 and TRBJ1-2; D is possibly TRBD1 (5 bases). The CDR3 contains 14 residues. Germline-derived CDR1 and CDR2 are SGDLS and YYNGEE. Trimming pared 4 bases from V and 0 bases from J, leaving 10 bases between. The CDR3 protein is CASSWGSANYGYTF. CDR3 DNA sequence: TGTGCCAGCAGCTGGGGGTCGGCTAACTATGGCTACACCTTC.

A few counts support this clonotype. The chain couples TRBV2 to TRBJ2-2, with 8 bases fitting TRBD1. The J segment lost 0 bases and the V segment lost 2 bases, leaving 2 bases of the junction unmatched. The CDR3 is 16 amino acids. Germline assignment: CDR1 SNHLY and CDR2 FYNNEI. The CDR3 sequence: CASSEQGAANTGELFF. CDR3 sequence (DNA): TGTGCCAGCAGTGAACAGGGGGCCGCGAACACCGGGGAGCTGTTTTTT.

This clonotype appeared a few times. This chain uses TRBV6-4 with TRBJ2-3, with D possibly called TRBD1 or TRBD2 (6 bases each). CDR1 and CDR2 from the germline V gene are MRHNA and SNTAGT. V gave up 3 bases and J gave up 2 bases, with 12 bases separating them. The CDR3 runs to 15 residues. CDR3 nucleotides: TGTGCCAGCAGTGAATCTGGGGGGCCCACAGATACGCAGTATTTT. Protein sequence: CASSESGGPTDTQYF.

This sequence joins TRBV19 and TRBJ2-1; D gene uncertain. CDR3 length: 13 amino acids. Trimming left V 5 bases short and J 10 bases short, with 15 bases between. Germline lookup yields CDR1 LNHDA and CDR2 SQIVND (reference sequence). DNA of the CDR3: TGTGCCAGTAGTTTTCACCTATTCGGGGAGCAGTTCTTC. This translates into CASSFHLFGEQFF.

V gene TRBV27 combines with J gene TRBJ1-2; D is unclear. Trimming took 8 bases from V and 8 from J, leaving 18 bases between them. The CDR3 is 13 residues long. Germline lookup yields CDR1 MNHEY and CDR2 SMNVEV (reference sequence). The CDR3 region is CASAFRQQRGYTF. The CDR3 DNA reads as TGTGCCAGCGCCTTCCGGCAACAGAGGGGCTACACCTTC.

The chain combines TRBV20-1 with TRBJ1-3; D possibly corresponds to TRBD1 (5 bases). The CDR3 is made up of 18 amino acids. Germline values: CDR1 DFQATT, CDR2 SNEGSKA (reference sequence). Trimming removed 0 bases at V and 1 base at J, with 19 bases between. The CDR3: CSARDRLGGLSSGNTIYF. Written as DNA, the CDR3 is TGCAGTGCTAGAGATCGGCTCGGGGGATTATCATCTGGAAACACCATATATTTT.

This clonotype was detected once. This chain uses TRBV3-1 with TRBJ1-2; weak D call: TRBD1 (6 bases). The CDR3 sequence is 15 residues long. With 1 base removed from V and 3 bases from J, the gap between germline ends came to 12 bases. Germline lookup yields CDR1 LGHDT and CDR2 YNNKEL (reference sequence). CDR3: CASSQAAGADYGYTF. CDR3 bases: TGTGCCAGCAGCCAAGCGGCGGGGGCGGACTATGGCTACACCTTC.

In DNA, the CDR3 is TGTGCCAGCAGTGAAAGGATAGCGCAGCAGTACTTC. This gives the protein CASSERIAQQYF. The chain recombines TRBV25-1 with TRBJ2-7, with D perhaps matching TRBD2 (5 bases). This CDR3 is built from 12 residues. Trimming took off 2 bases at V and 8 bases at J, with 10 bases between the two ends. Germline V gene data show CDR1 as MGHDK and CDR2 as SYGVNS.